This TCR beta chain was recorded in a study of blood T cells in healthy people across ages. Study findings and constraints: Nothing was known about donor CMV status, and this possibly confounded expanded clonotype changes. In long-lived donors, naive CD4+ cell counts and diversity exceeded those of aged donors.

In the case of this clonotype: The target antigen is unknown.

The CDR3 sequence is 16 residues long. Germline loops: CDR1 DFQATT, CDR2 SNEGSKA (reference sequence). V lost 4 bases, J lost 0 bases, and 16 bases lay in between. A second roughly 6 to 11 cycle PCR used barcoded and J-beta primers. Using its own MiXCR run on the 5' RACE reads, TCRdb lists one record per CDR3 protein. The repertoire holds about 1.8 million distinct CDR3 sequences, with around 48% as singletons. Sequencing was done on a sample of blood. The sequence derives from a woman in her 40s in good health. This rearrangement joins TRBV20-1 to TRBJ2-4; D perhaps matches TRBD1 (6 bases). The CDR3 loop is CSATSGDIRAKNIQYF. The CDR3 bases are TGCAGTGCTACCTCAGGGGACATCCGAGCCAAAAACATTCAGTACTTC.